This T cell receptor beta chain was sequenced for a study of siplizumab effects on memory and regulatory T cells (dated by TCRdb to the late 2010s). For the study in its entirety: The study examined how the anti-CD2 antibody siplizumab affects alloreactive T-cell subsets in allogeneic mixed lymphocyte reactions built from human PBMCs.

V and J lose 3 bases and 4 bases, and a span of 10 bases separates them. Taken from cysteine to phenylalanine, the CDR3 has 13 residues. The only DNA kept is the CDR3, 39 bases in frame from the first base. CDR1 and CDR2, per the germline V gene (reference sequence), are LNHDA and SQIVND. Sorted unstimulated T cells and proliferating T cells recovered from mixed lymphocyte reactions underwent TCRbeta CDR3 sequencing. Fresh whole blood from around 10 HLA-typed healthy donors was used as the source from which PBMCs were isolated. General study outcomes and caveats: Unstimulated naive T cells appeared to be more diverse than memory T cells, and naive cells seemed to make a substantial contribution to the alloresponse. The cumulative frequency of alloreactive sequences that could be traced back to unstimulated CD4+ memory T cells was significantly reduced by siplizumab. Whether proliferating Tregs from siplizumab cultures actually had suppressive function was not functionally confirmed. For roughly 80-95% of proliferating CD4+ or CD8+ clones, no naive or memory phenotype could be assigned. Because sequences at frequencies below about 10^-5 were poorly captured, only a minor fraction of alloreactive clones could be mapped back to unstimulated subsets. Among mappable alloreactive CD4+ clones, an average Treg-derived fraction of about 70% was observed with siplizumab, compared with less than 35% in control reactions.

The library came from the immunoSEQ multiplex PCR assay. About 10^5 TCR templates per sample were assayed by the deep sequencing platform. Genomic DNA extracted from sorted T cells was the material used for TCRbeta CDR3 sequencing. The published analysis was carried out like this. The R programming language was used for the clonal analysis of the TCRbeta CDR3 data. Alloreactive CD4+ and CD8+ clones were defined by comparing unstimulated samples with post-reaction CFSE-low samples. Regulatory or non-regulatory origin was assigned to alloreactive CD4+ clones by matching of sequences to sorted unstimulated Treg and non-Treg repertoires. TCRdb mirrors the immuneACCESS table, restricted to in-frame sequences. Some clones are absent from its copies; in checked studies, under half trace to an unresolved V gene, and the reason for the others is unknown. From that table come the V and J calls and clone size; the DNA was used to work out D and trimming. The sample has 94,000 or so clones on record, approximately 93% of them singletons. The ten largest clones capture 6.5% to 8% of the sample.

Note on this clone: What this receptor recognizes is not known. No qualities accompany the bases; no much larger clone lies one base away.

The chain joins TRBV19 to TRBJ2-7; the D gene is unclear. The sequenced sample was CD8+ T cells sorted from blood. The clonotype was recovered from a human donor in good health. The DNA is TGTGCCAGTAGTATCCGTCCCTTATACGAGCAGTACTTC. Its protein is CASSIRPLYEQYF.